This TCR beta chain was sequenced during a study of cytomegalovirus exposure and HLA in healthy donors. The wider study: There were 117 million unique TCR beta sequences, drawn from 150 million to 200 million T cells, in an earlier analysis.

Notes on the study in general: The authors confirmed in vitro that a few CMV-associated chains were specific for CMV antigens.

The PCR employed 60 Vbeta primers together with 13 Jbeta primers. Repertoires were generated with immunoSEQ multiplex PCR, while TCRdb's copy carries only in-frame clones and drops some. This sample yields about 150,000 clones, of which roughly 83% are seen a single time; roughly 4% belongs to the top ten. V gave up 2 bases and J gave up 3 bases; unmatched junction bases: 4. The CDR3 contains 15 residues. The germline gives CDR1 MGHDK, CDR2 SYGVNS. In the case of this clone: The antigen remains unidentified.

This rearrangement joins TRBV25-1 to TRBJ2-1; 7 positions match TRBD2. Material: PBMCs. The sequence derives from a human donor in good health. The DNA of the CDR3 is TGTGCCAGCAGTGAAGGGGGGGGTCTCTACAATGAGCAGTTCTTC. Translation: CASSEGGGLYNEQFF.